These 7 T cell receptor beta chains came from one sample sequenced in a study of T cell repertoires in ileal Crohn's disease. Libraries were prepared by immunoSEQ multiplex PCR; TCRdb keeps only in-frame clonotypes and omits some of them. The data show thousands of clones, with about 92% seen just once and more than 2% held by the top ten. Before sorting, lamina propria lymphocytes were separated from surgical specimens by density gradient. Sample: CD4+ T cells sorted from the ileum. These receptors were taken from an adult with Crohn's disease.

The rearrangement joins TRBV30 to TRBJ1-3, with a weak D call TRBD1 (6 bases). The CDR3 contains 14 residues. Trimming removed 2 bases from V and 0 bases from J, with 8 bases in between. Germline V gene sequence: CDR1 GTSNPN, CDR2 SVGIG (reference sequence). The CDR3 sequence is CAWSKGGSGNTIYF. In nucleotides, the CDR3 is TGTGCCTGGAGTAAAGGGGGCTCTGGAAACACCATATATTTT.

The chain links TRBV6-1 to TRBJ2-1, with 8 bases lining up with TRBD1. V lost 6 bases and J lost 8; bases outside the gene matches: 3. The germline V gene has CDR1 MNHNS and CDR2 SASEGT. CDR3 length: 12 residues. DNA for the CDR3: TGTGCCAGCAGAGAGACAGGGGATGAGCAGTTCTTC. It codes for CASRETGDEQFF.

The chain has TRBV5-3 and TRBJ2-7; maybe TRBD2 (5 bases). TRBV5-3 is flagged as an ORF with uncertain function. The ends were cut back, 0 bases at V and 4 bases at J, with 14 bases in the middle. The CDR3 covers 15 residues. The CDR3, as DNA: TGTGCCAGAAGCTTGGCCGTACCCGGGGAATACGAGCAGTACTTC. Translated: CARSLAVPGEYEQYF.

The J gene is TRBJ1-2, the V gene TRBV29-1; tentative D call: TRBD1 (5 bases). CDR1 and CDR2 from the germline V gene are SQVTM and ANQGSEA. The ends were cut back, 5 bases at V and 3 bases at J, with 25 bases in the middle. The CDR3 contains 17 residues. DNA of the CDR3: TGCAGCGTTTTGAATGGACGGACACCATCCGTCGACTATGGCTACACCTTC. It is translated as CSVLNGRTPSVDYGYTF.

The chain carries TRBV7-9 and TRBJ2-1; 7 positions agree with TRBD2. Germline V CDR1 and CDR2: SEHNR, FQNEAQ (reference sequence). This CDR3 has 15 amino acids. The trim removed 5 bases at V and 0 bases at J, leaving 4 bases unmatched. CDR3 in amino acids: CASSPRTSSYNEQFF. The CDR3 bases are TGTGCCAGCAGCCCCCGGACTAGCTCCTACAATGAGCAGTTCTTC.

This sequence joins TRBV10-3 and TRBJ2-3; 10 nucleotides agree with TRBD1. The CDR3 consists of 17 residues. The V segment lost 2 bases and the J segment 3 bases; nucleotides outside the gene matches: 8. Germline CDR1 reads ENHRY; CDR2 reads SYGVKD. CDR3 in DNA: TGTGCCATCAGTGAGACCCGTCCGGGACAGGGGACAGATACGCAGTATTTT. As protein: CAISETRPGQGTDTQYF.

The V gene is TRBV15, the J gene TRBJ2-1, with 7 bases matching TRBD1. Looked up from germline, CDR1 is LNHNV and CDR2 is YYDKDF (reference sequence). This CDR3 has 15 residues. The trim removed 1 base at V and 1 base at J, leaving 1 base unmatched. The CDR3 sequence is CATSRARGSYNEQFF. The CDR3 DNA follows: TGTGCCACCAGCAGAGCCAGGGGGTCCTACAATGAGCAGTTCTTC. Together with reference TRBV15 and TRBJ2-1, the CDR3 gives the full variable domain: DAMVIQNPRYQVTQFGKPVTLSCSQTLNHNVMYWYQQKSSQAPKLLFHYYDKDFNNEADTPDNFQSRRPNTSFCFLDIRSPGLGDTAMYLCATSRARGSYNEQFFGPGTRLTVL.